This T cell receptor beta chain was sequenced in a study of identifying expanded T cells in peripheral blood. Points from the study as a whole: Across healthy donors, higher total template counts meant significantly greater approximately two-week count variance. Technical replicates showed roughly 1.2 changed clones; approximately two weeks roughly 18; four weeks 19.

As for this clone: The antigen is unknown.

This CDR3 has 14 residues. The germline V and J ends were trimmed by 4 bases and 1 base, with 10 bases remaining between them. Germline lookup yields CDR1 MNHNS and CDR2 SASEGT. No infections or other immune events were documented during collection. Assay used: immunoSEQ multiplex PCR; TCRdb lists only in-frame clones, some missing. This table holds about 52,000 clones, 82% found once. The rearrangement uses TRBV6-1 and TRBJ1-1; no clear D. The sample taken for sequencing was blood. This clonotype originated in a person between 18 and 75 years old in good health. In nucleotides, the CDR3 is TGTGCCAGCAGTGGTAAGGGATCGAACACTGAAGCTTTCTTT. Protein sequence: CASSGKGSNTEAFF.